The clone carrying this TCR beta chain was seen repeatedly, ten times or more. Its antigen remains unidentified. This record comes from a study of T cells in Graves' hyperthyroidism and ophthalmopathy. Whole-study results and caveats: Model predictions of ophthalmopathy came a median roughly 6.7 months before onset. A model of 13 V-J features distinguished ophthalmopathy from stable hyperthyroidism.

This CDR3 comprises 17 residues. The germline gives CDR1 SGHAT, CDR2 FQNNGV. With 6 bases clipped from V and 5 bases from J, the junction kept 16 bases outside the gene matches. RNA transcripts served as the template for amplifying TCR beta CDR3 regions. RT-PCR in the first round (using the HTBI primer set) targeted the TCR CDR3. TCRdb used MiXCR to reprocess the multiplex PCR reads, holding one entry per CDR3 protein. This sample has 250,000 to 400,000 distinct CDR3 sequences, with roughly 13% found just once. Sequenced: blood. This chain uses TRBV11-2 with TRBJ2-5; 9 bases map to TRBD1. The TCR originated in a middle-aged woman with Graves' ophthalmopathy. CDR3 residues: CASRKQAGTGFGETQYF. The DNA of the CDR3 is TGTGCCAGCAGAAAACAGGCGGGGACAGGGTTTGGGGAGACCCAGTACTTC.